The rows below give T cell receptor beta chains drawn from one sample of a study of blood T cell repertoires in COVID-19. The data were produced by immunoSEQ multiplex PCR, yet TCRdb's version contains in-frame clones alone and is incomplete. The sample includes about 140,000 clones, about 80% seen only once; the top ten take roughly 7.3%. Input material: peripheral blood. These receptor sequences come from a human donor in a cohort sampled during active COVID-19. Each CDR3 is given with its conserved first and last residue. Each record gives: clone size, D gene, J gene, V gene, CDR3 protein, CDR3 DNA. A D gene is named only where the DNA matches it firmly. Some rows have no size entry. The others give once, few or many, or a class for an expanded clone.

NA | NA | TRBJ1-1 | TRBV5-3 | CARSFCPPGMNTEAFF | TGTGCCAGAAGCTTCTGCCCCCCGGGGATGAACACTGAAGCTTTCTTT
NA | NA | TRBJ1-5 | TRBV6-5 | CATEEMDSIPPQHF | TGTGCCACCGAAGAAATGGACAGCATTCCGCCCCAGCATTTT
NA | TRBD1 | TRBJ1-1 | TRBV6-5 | CASSWGQSMNTEAFF | TGTGCCAGCAGTTGGGGACAGTCAATGAACACTGAAGCTTTCTTT
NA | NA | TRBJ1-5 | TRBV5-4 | CASSFWGRGNQPQHF | TGTGCCAGCAGCTTTTGGGGCAGGGGTAATCAGCCCCAGCATTTT
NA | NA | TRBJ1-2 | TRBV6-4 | CASSSETGPNYGYTF | TGTGCCAGCAGTAGCGAGACGGGTCCTAACTATGGCTACACCTTC
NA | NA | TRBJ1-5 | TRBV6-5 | CASQVLANQPQHF | TGTGCCAGTCAGGTGTTGGCCAATCAGCCCCAGCATTTT
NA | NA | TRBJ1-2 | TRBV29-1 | CSVEENYGYTF | TGCAGCGTTGAGGAGAACTATGGCTACACCTTC
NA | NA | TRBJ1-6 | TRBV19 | CASSIQAERDSPLHF | TGTGCCAGTAGTATTCAAGCTGAGAGGGATTCACCCCTCCACTTT
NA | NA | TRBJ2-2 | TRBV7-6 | CASRGVWDSNTGELFF | TGTGCCAGCAGAGGGGTGTGGGACTCCAACACCGGGGAGCTGTTTTTT
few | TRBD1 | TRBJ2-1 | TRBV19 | CASSRPTPGQGRTDEQFF | TGTGCCAGTAGCCGCCCAACACCGGGACAGGGGAGGACCGATGAGCAGTTCTTC
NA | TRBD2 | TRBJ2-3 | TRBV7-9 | CASSLAGRGGVADTQYF | TGTGCCAGCAGCTTAGCGGGGCGGGGAGGGGTCGCAGATACGCAGTATTTT
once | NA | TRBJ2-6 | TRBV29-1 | CSVELERSGANVLTF | TGCAGCGTTGAATTAGAACGCTCTGGGGCCAACGTCCTGACTTTC
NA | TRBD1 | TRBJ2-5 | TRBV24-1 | CATSDFGTGDETQYF | TGTGCCACCAGTGACTTCGGGACAGGGGACGAGACCCAGTACTTC
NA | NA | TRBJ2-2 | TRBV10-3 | CAISEVGQLNGELFF | TGTGCCATCAGTGAGGTTGGGCAGCTTAACGGGGAGCTGTTTTTT
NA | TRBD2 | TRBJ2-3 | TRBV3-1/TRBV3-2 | CASSQSGGADTQYF | TGTGCCAGCAGCCAAAGCGGGGGGGCTGATACGCAGTATTTT
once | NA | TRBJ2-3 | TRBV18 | CASSPPRITDTQYF | TGTGCCAGCTCACCTCCTAGAATCACAGATACGCAGTATTTT
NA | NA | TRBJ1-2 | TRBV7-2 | CASSPQQGVGNYGYTF | TGTGCCAGCAGCCCACAACAGGGCGTTGGGAACTATGGCTACACCTTC
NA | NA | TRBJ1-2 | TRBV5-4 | CASSLSQGLNGYTF | TGTGCCAGCAGCTTGTCTCAGGGGCTGAATGGCTACACCTTC
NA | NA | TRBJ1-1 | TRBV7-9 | CASSLGGPTLF | TGTGCCAGCAGCTTAGGGGGGCCGACCCTTTTT
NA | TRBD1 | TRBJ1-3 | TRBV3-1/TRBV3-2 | CASSLRTGHGNTIYF | TGTGCCAGCAGCCTCCGGACAGGTCATGGAAACACCATATATTTT